The count of the clone carrying this TCR beta chain is one. Its antigen is unidentified. Per the germline V gene, CDR1 is DFQATT and CDR2 is SNEGSKA (reference sequence). The CDR3 is made up of 12 amino acids. Trimming shortened V by 3 bases and J by 3 bases, and 7 bases separated the two germline ends. The record originates from a study of T cell repertoires in cytomegalovirus infection. Study at large: HLA-B-restricted CMV epitopes that are well studied were used alongside recently identified HLA-C-restricted ones. Study outcomes and limitations: The ex vivo response showed dominance by HLA-C-restricted CMV-specific TCR beta clonotypes.

One entry per CDR3 protein, called by TCRdb with MiXCR from the reads. This sample has 250,000 to 300,000 distinct CDR3 sequences, with approximately 22% found just once. This TCR came from a human donor in good health (CMV status not recorded). Some clones in this sample may be carry-over from other donors' samples. V usage is TRBV20-1 and J usage is TRBJ2-3; D unclear. Specimen: cultured PBMCs, collected from culture after CMV antigen stimulation. The CDR3 reads CSASPKTDTQYF. CDR3 nucleotides: TGCAGTGCTAGTCCAAAGACAGATACGCAGTATTTT.